These T cell receptor beta chains were read from a single sample in a study of regulatory T cells in long-lasting Graves disease. TCRdb re-called the multiplex PCR reads with MiXCR, one entry per CDR3 protein. In the table there are 550,000 to 650,000 distinct CDR3 sequences, about 16% of which are singletons. The same sample was also used in a study of T cells in Graves' hyperthyroidism and ophthalmopathy.

The material sequenced was peripheral blood mononuclear cells (PBMCs), taken at new diagnosis, from a patient treated with antithyroid drugs. Receptors originate from a man aged 18 to 35 with Graves disease. Each CDR3 is given with its conserved first and last residue. A D gene is named only where the DNA matches it firmly. Size tells how often a clone was seen (once, few, many) or the class of an expanded clone, and some rows leave it out.

V	J	size	D	DNA	CDR3
TRBV7-8	TRBJ1-1	many	-	TGTGCCAGCAGCCCGGACCCTAGGGACACTGAAGCTTTCTTT	CASSPDPRDTEAFF
TRBV5-5	TRBJ1-1	few	-	TGTGCCAGCAGCTTGGCCGGCTTAATGAACACTGAAGCTTTCTTT	CASSLAGLMNTEAFF
TRBV5-1	TRBJ2-5	-	-	TGCGCCAGCAGCTTGGGACTAGGCGGGATCGAGACCCAGTACTTC	CASSLGLGGIETQYF
TRBV2	TRBJ1-1	many	-	TGTGCCAGCACCAAACAGGGTCGGGGCACTGAAGCTTTCTTT	CASTKQGRGTEAFF
TRBV6-1	TRBJ1-1	-	-	TGTGCCAGCAGGCGGCCTGCCGGGAGATTGAACACTGAAGCTTTCTTT	CASRRPAGRLNTEAFF
TRBV5-1	TRBJ1-4	few	TRBD1	TGCGCCAGCAGCCCGACAGGGTTAACTAATGAAAAACTGTTTTTT	CASSPTGLTNEKLFF
TRBV14	TRBJ2-3	-	-	TGTGCCAGCAGTCCTAGACGTGTTACGCAGTATTTT	CASSPRRVTQYF
TRBV24-1	TRBJ2-3	few	TRBD1	TGTGCCACCAGTGACCCTGACAGGGTCGGAGGCACAGATACGCAGTATTTT	CATSDPDRVGGTDTQYF
TRBV2	TRBJ2-3	many	-	TGTGCCAGCAGTCGGTCAGCAGATACGCAGTATTTT	CASSRSADTQYF
TRBV6-1	TRBJ1-2	many	-	TGTGCCAGCAGTGAAGCAGGGGGGCTGGACTATGGCTACACCTTC	CASSEAGGLDYGYTF
TRBV30	TRBJ2-2	-	TRBD1	TGTGCCTGGAGTAATGGACAGGCCGGGGAGCTGTTTTTT	CAWSNGQAGELFF
TRBV7-2	TRBJ2-1	many	TRBD2	TGTGCCAGCAGCTTAATGAGCGCGGTAGCGGGGTACTATGGGAATGAGCAGTTCTTC	CASSLMSAVAGYYGNEQFF
TRBV9	TRBJ2-1	-	-	TGTGCCAGCAGCCCACCTGCAGGGCCTTTCTACAATGAGCAGTTCTTC	CASSPPAGPFYNEQFF
TRBV10-3	TRBJ1-1	few	-	TGTGCCACCAGAAAACAGGAAGAAGCTTTCTTT	CATRKQEEAFF